The entry below describes one TCR beta chain. Its antigen remains unidentified. This table comes from immunoSEQ multiplex PCR, and its TCRdb copy is limited to in-frame clones, with some not included. The table includes 12,000 or so clones, 84% detected once. This sample stems from a study of tumor-infiltrating lymphocytes in localized non-small cell lung cancer. At the level of the study: From each patient, both tumor and uninvolved lung, non-adjacent to tumor, were sampled. The study's findings and limits: Compared with uninvolved lung, tumors showed higher T cell infiltration by TCRbeta sequencing.

CDR1 is MGHRA and CDR2 is YSYEKL in the germline V gene. The J segment lost 6 bases and the V segment lost 5 bases, leaving 6 bases of the junction unmatched. This CDR3 spans 15 amino acids. This TCR came from a human donor with non-small cell lung cancer. The sequenced sample was lung tumor tissue. The chain uses TRBV4-1 and TRBJ2-2, with 10 bases fitting TRBD2. The CDR3 sequence is CASSAGLAMAGELFF. The DNA of the CDR3 is TGCGCCAGCAGCGCGGGACTAGCGATGGCCGGGGAGCTGTTTTTT.